This is a list of T cell receptor beta chains from one sample in a study of shared clonotypes between healthy human individuals. The assay was immunoSEQ multiplex PCR, and TCRdb's table has in-frame clones only and misses some. The data contain about 470,000 clones, more than 75% of them singletons. The specimen sequenced was PBMCs. These receptors originate from a woman aged 40 to 50 in good health. Some clones in this sample may be carry-over from other donors' samples. The CDR3 runs from the conserved cysteine through the conserved F or W. Fields, in order: D gene, clone size, J gene, V gene, CDR3 DNA, CDR3 protein. The D gene is left open where the match is weak. Size values are once, few and many counts, or a class for expanded clones, and some rows have none.

TRBD1	-	TRBJ1-4	TRBV7-9	TGTGCCAGCAGCCGGACAGGGGGTAATGAAAAACTGTTTTTT	CASSRTGGNEKLFF
TRBD1	-	TRBJ1-5	TRBV28	TGTGCCAGCAGTTTCCGCTCCAATCGTATTCAGGGGGCACGACAGCCCCAGCATTTT	CASSFRSNRIQGARQPQHF
-	-	TRBJ1-2	TRBV7-2	TGTGCCAGCAGCTTAGATGTGGGGGACTATGGCTACACCTTC	CASSLDVGDYGYTF
-	once	TRBJ2-5	TRBV5-5	TGTGCCAGCAGCTTGCGAGACTCCGCGTACCAAGAGACCCAGTACTTC	CASSLRDSAYQETQYF
-	-	TRBJ2-7	TRBV7-3	TGTGCCAGCACACCCGCAGTAGGGGTTACTAGGTACGAGCAGTACTTC	CASTPAVGVTRYEQYF
TRBD2	-	TRBJ2-3	TRBV29-1	TGCAGCGTTGAAGAGGGCGGGCCTGGACTAGCTCGCACAGATACGCAGTATTTT	CSVEEGGPGLARTDTQYF
TRBD2	-	TRBJ2-5	TRBV18	TGTGCCAGCTTAAGCGGGAGGCTTCAAGAGACCCAGTACTTC	CASLSGRLQETQYF
-	-	TRBJ2-7	TRBV7-3	TGTGCCAGCAGCTTAAGCGGGCCCGCAGGCGGTGGGTACGAGCAGTACTTC	CASSLSGPAGGGYEQYF
-	-	TRBJ2-5	TRBV7-9	TGTGCCAGCAGCCTAGGGGGGGATCAAGAGACCCAGTACTTC	CASSLGGDQETQYF
-	-	TRBJ2-3	TRBV19	TGTGCCAGTAGAACCGACCCAGACACAGATACGCAGTATTTT	CASRTDPDTDTQYF
-	-	TRBJ1-1	TRBV19	TGTGCCAGTAGTATATCCCCCCGACAGCAAACGAACACTGAAGCTTTCTTT	CASSISPRQQTNTEAFF
-	-	TRBJ2-2	TRBV6-4	TGTGCCAGCAGTGACTCGTTTAGGGGGTACACCGGGGAGCTGTTTTTT	CASSDSFRGYTGELFF
-	-	TRBJ2-7	TRBV20-1	TGCAGTGCCCAAGCCCAAGTCGAGCAGTACTTC	CSAQAQVEQYF
TRBD1	-	TRBJ2-1	TRBV5-1	TGCGCCAGCAGCTCCCAAACAGGGGGCGAGCAGTTCTTC	CASSSQTGGEQFF
TRBD2	-	TRBJ2-6	TRBV4-2	TGTGCCAGCAGTCCCAACCATCTAGCGGGAGGCGGCTCTGGGGCCAACGTCCTGACTTTC	CASSPNHLAGGGSGANVLTF
-	-	TRBJ1-3	TRBV28	TGTGCCAGCAGTACACTTACCTCAGGAGTCTCTGGAAACACCATATATTTT	CASSTLTSGVSGNTIYF
-	-	TRBJ2-3	TRBV7-3	TGTGCCAGCAGCTTAATGGGACAAAGCACAGATACGCAGTATTTT	CASSLMGQSTDTQYF
TRBD1	many	TRBJ2-3	TRBV11-2	TGTGCCAGCAGCTTAACGTCTCCTAAGGACAGGGGAACAGATACGCAGTATTTT	CASSLTSPKDRGTDTQYF
TRBD1	-	TRBJ2-1	TRBV5-4	TGTGCCAGCAGGCCCCCGGGACAGGGGAACGAGAATGAGCAGTTCTTC	CASRPPGQGNENEQFF
-	-	TRBJ1-2	TRBV5-4	TGTGCCAGCAGCTTGGCCCTGGGAGGGAATGTTGATGGCTACACCTTC	CASSLALGGNVDGYTF
-	-	TRBJ2-3	TRBV5-4	TGTGCCAGCAGCTTGGCCGGCTCTAATACGCAGTATTTT	CASSLAGSNTQYF
-	-	TRBJ1-1	TRBV6-4	TGTGCCAGCAGACAGGCACCGTCGAACACTGAAGCTTTCTTT	CASRQAPSNTEAFF